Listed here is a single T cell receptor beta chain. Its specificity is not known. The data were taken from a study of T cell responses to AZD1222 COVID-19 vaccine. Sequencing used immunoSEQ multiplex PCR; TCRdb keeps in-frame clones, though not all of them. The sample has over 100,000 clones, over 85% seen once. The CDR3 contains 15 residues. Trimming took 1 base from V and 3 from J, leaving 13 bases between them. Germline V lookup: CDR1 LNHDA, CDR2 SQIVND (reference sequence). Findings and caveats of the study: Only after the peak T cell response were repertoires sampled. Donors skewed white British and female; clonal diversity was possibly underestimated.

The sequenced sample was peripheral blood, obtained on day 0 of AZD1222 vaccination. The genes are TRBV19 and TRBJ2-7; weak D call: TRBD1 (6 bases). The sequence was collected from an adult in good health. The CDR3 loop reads CASSIVGRGRYEQYF. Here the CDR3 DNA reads TGTGCCAGTAGTATAGTCGGCAGGGGCCGCTACGAGCAGTACTTC. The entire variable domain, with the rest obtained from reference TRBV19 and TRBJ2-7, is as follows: DGGITQSPKYLFRKEGQNVTLSCEQNLNHDAMYWYRQDPGQGLRLIYYSQIVNDFQKGDIAEGYSVSREKKESFPLTVTSAQKNPTAFYLCASSIVGRGRYEQYFGPGTRLTVT.